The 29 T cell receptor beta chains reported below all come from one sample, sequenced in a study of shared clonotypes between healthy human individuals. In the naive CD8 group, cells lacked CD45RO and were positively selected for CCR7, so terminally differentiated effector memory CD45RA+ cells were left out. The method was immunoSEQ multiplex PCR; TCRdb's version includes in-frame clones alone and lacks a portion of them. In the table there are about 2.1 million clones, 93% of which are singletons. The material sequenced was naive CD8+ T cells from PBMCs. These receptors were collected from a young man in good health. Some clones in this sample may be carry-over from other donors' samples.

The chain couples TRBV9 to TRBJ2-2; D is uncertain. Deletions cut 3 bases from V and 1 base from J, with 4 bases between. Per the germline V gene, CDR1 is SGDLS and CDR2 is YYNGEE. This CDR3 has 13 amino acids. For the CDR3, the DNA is TGTGCCAGCAGCGGAAAGAACACCGGGGAGCTGTTTTTT. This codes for CASSGKNTGELFF.

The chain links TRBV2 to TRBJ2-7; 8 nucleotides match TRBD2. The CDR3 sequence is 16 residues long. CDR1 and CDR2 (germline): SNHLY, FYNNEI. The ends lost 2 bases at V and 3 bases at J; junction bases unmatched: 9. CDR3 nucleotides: TGTGCCAGCAGTGAAAATTTGGGACTAGTCTACTACGAGCAGTACTTC. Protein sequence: CASSENLGLVYYEQYF. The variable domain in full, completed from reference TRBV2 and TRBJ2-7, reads EPEVTQTPSHQVTQMGQEVILRCVPISNHLYFYWYRQILGQKVEFLVSFYNNEISEKSEIFDDQFSVERPDGSNFTLKIRSTKLEDSAMYFCASSENLGLVYYEQYFGPGTRLTVT.

The CDR3 sequence is CASRETGGTEAFF. The CDR3 DNA reads TGTGCCAGCCGCGAGACAGGGGGCACTGAAGCTTTCTTT. The J gene is TRBJ1-1, the V gene TRBV6-6; 9 nucleotides agree with TRBD1. Trimming cost V 8 bases and J 4 bases; bases outside gene matches: 5. Germline-derived CDR1 and CDR2 are MNHNY and SVGAGI (reference sequence). This CDR3 has 13 residues.

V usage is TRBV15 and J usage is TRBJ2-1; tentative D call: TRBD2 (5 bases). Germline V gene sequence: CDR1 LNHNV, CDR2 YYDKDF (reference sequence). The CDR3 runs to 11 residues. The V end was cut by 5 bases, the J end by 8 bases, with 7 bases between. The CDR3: CATSGEYEQFF. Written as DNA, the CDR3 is TGTGCCACCAGCGGGGAGTATGAGCAGTTCTTC.

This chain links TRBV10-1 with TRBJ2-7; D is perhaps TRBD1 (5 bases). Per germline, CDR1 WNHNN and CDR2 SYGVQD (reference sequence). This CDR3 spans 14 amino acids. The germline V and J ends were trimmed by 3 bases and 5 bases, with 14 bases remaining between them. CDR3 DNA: TGCGCCAGCAGTGAAGAGGCGCGGACACACGAGCAGTACTTC. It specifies CASSEEARTHEQYF.

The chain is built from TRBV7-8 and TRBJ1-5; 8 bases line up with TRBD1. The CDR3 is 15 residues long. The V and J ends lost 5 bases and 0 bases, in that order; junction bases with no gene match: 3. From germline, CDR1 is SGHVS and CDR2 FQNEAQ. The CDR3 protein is CASSTTGVSNQPQHF. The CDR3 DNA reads TGTGCCAGCAGCACGACAGGGGTTAGCAATCAGCCCCAGCATTTT.

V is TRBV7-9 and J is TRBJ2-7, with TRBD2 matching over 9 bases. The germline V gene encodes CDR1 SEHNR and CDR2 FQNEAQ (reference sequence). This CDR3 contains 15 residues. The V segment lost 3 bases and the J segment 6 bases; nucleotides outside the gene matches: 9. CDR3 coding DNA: TGTGCCAGCAGCTTTATGGCGGGAGGGCCGAGCGAGCAGTACTTC. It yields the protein CASSFMAGGPSEQYF.

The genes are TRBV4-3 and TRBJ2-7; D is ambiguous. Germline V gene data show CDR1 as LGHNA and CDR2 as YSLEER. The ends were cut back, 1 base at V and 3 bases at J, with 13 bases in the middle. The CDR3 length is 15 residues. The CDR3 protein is CASSQADRAGYEQYF. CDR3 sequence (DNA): TGCGCCAGCAGCCAAGCTGACCGTGCAGGCTACGAGCAGTACTTC.

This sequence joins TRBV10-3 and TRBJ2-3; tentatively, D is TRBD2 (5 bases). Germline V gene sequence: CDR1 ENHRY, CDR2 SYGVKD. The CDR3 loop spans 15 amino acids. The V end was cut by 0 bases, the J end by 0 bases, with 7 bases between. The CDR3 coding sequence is TGTGCCATCAGTGAGTCTGGAGGTAGCACAGATACGCAGTATTTT. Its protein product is CAISESGGSTDTQYF.

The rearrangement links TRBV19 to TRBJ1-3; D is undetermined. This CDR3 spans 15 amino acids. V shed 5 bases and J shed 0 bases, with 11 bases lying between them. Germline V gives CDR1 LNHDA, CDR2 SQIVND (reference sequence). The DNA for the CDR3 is TGTGCCAGTAGTGCCAGCCTAATCTCTGGAAACACCATATATTTT. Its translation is CASSASLISGNTIYF. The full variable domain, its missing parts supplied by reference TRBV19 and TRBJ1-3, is DGGITQSPKYLFRKEGQNVTLSCEQNLNHDAMYWYRQDPGQGLRLIYYSQIVNDFQKGDIAEGYSVSREKKESFPLTVTSAQKNPTAFYLCASSASLISGNTIYFGEGSWLTVV.

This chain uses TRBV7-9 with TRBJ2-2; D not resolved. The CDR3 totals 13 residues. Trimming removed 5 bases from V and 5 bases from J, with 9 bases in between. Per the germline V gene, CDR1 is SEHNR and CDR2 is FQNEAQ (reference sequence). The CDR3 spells CASSVGRTGELFF. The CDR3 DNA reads TGTGCCAGCAGCGTCGGGCGAACCGGGGAGCTGTTTTTT.

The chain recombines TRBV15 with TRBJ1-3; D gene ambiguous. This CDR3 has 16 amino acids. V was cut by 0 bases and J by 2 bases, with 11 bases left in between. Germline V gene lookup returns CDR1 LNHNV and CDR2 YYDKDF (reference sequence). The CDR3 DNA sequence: TGTGCCACCAGCAGAGATCGGGTCGGTGCTGGAAACACCATATATTTT. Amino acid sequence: CATSRDRVGAGNTIYF.

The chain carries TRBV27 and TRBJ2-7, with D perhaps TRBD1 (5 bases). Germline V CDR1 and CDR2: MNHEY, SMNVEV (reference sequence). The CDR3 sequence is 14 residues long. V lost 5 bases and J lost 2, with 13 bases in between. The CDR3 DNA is TGTGCCAGCAGTCCGTACAGGTCCCCCTACGAGCAGTACTTC. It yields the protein CASSPYRSPYEQYF.

As DNA, the CDR3 is TGTGCCATTGGGGGGGGAATGCCCCAGCATTTT. It is translated as CAIGGGMPQHF. The J gene is TRBJ1-5, the V gene TRBV6-6, with D possibly matching TRBD1 (5 bases). Trimming took off 10 bases at V and 9 bases at J, with 13 bases between the two ends. The CDR3 spans 11 residues. Germline CDR1 and CDR2: MNHNY and SVGAGI (reference sequence).

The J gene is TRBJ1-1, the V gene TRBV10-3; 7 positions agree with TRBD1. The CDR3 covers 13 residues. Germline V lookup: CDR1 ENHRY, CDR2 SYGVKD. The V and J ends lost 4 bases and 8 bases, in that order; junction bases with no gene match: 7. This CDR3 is CAISVSRGDEAFF. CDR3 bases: TGTGCCATCAGTGTAAGCAGGGGGGACGAAGCTTTCTTT.

CDR3 nucleotide sequence: TGTGCCAGCAGCTTAAGCGAGGGTGGGTACACAGATACGCAGTATTTT. Protein sequence: CASSLSEGGYTDTQYF. The chain employs TRBV7-9 and TRBJ2-3, with D perhaps TRBD2 (5 bases). Trimming shortened V by 2 bases and J by 2 bases, and 14 bases separated the two germline ends. Germline V gene sequence: CDR1 SEHNR, CDR2 FQNEAQ (reference sequence). This CDR3 comprises 16 residues.

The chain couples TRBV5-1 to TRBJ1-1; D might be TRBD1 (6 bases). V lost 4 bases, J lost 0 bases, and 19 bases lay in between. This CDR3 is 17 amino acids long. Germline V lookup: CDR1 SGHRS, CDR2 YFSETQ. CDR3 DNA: TGCGCCAGCAGCCTGGGGACAACCCAACTCATGAACACTGAAGCTTTCTTT. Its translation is CASSLGTTQLMNTEAFF.

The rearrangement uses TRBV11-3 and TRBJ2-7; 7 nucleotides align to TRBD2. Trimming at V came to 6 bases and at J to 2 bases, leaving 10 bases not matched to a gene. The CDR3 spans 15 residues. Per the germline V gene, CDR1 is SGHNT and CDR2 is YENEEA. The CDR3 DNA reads TGTGCCAGCAGAGAGAGGACTAGGATAACCTACGAGCAGTACTTC. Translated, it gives CASRERTRITYEQYF.

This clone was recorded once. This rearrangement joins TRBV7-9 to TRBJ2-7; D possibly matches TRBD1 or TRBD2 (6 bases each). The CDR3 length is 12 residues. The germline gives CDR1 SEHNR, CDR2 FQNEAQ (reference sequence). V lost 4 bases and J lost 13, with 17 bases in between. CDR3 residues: CASSSDSGGKYF. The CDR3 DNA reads TGTGCCAGCAGCTCGGACAGCGGAGGGAAATACTTC.

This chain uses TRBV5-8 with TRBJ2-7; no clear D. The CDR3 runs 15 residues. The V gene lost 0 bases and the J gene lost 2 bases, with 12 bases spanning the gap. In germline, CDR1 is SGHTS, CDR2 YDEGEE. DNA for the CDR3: TGTGCCAGCAGCTTGGAACCGGGCCTAGCCTACGAGCAGTACTTC. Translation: CASSLEPGLAYEQYF. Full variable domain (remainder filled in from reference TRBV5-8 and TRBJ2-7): EAGVTQSPTHLIKTRGQQATLRCSPISGHTSVYWYQQALGLGLQFLLWYDEGEERNRGNFPPRFSGRQFPNYSSELNVNALELEDSALYLCASSLEPGLAYEQYFGPGTRLTVT.

In nucleotides, the CDR3 is TGCGCCAGCAGCCAATCGGAGGGACTAGACTACAATGAGCAGTTCTTC. Its translation: CASSQSEGLDYNEQFF. The chain is built from TRBV4-3 and TRBJ2-1; TRBD2 agrees at 8 bases. CDR1 is LGHNA, CDR2 YSLEER, per germline. V was clipped by 2 bases and J by 3 bases; unmatched bases: 6. The CDR3 runs to 16 residues.

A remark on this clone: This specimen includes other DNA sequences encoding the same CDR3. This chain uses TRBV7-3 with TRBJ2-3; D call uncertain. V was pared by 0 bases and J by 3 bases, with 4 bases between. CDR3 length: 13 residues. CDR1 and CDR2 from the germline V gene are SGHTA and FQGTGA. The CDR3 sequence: CASSLTGTDTQYF. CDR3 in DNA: TGTGCCAGCAGCTTAACGGGAACAGATACGCAGTATTTT. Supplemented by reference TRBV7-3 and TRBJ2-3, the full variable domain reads GAGVSQTPSNKVTEKGKYVELRCDPISGHTALYWYRQSLGQGPEFLIYFQGTGAADDSGLPNDRFFAVRPEGSVSTLKIQRTERGDSAVYLCASSLTGTDTQYFGPGTRLTVL.

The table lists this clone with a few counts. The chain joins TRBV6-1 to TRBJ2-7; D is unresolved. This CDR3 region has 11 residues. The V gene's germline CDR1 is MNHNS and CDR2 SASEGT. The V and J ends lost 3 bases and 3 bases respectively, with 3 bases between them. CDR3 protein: CASSEIYEQYF. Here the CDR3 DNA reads TGTGCCAGCAGTGAGATCTACGAGCAGTACTTC.

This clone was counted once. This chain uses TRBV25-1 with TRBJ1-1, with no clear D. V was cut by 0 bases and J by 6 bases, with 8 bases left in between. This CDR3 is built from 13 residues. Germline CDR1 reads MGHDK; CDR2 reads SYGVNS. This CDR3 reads CASSEYSGSEAFF. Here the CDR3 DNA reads TGTGCCAGCAGTGAATATTCAGGTTCTGAAGCTTTCTTT.

CDR3 protein: CASSVIQRERFETDTQYF. CDR3 in DNA: TGCGCCAGCAGTGTCATTCAGCGGGAGCGCTTTGAAACAGATACGCAGTATTTT. The genes are TRBV10-1 and TRBJ2-3, with TRBD2 matching over 8 bases. Germline lookup yields CDR1 WNHNN and CDR2 SYGVQD (reference sequence). This CDR3 is built from 18 residues. V was pared by 4 bases and J by 3 bases, with 15 bases of the junction left unmatched.

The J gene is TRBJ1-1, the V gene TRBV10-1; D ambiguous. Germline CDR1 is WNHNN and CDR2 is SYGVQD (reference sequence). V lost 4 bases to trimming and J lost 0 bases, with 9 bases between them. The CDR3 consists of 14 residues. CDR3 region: CASSASFMNTEAFF. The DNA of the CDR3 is TGCGCCAGCAGTGCGTCGTTCATGAACACTGAAGCTTTCTTT.

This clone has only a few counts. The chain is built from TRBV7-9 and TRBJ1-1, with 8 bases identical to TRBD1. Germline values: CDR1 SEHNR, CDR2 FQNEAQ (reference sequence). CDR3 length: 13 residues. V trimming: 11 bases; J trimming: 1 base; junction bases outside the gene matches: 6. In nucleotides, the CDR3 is TGTGCCGGTCGGACAGGGTCGAACACTGAAGCTTTCTTT. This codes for CAGRTGSNTEAFF.

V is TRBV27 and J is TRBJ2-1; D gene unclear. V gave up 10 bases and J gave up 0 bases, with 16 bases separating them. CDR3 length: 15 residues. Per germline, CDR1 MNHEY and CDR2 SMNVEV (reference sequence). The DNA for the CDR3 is TGTGCCACCTCGTCATGGGCCAGCTCCTACAATGAGCAGTTCTTC. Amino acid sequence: CATSSWASSYNEQFF.

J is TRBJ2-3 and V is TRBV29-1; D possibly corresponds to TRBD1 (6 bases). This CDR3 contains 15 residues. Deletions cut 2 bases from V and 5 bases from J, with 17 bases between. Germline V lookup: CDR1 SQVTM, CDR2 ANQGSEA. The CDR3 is CSVEHRWGQEDTQYF. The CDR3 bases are TGCAGCGTTGAACATCGTTGGGGGCAAGAAGATACGCAGTATTTT.